The text below deals with one T cell receptor (beta chain). Measured with immunoSEQ multiplex PCR; TCRdb has only the in-frame clones, and not every one. Of some 310,000 clones listed, under 90% are singletons. These data originate in a study of blood T cell repertoires in COVID-19. This CDR3 comprises 16 residues. Trimming removed 6 bases from V and 1 base from J; junction bases left unmatched: 10. From germline, CDR1 is ENHRY and CDR2 SYGVKD. Membership in each cohort depended on participant-reported clinical history. The chain recombines TRBV10-3 with TRBJ1-1; 8 bases align to TRBD1. This receptor was identified in a woman aged 25 to 39 who had recovered from COVID-19. Sequencing was carried out using PBMCs or T cells enriched from blood (not recorded which). The CDR3 DNA follows: TGTGCCATCAGCAGACAGGGGAACTACGGGAACACTGAAGCTTTCTTT. Protein sequence: CAISRQGNYGNTEAFF.